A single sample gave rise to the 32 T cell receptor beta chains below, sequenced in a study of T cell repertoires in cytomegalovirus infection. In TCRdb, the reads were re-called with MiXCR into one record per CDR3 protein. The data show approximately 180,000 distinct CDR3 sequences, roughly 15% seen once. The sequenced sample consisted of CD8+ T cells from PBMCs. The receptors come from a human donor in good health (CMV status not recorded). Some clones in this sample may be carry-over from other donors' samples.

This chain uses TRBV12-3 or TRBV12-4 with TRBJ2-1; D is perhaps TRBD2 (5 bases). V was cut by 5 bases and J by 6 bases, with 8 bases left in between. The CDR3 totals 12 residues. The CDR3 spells CASSPEGNEQFF. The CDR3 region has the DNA TGTGCCAGCAGTCCCGAGGGCAATGAGCAGTTCTTC.

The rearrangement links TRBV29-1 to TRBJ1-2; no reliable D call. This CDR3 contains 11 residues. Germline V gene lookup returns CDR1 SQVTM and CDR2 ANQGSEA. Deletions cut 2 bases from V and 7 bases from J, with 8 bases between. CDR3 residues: CSVESRGGYTF. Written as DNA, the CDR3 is TGCAGCGTTGAATCGAGAGGTGGCTACACCTTC.

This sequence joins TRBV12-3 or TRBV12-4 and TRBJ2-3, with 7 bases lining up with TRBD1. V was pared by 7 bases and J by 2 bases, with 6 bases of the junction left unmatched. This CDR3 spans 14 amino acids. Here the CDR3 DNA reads TGTGCCAGCATCTCGGGACAGAACACAGATACGCAGTATTTT. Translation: CASISGQNTDTQYF.

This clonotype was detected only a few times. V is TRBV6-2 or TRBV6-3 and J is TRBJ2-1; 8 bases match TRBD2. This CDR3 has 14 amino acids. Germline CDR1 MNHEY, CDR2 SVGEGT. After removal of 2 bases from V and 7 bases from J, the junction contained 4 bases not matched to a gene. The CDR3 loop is CASSYAVAGNEQFF. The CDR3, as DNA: TGTGCCAGCAGTTACGCGGTAGCGGGGAATGAGCAGTTCTTC.

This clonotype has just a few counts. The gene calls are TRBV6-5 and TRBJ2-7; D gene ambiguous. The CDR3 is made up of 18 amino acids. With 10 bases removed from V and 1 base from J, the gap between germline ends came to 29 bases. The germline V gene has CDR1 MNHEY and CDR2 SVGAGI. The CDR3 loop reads CAIIPYSLSLYSSYEQYF. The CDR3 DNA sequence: TGTGCCATCATACCGTACAGTCTATCGCTTTATTCATCCTACGAGCAGTACTTC.

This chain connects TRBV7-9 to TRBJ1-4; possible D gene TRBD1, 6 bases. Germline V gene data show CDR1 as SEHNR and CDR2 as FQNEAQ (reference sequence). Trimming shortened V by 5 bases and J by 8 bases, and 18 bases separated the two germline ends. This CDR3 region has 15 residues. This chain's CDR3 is CASSLWTVQGEKLFF. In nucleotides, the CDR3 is TGTGCCAGCAGCCTATGGACAGTACAAGGCGAAAAACTGTTTTTT.

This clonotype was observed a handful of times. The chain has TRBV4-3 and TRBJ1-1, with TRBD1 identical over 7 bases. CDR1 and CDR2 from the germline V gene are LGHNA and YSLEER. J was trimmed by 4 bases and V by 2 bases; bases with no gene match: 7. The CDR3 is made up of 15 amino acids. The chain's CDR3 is CASSQTTTGSTEAFF. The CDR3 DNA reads TGCGCCAGCAGCCAAACAACGACAGGGTCCACTGAAGCTTTCTTT.

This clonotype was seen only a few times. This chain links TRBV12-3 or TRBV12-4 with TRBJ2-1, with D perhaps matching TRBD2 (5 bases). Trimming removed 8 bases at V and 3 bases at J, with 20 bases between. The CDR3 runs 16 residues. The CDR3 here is CASSPSGRTLYNEQFF. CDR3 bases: TGTGCCAGCTCCCCCTCCGGACGGACTCTCTACAATGAGCAGTTCTTC.

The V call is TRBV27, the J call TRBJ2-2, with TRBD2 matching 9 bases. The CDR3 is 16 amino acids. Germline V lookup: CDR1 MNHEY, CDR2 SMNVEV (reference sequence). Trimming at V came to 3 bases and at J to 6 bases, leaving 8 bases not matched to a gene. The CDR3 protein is CASSLLAGDSSGELFF. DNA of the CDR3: TGTGCCAGCAGTTTGTTAGCGGGGGATTCGTCCGGGGAGCTGTTTTTT.

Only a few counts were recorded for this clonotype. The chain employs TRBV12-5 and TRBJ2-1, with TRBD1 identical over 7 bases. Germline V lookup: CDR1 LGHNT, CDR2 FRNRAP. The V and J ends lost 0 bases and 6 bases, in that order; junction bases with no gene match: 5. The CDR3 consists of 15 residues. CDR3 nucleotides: TGTGCTAGTGGTTTGGTACGGGCAGGGGGCAATGAGCAGTTCTTC. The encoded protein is CASGLVRAGGNEQFF.

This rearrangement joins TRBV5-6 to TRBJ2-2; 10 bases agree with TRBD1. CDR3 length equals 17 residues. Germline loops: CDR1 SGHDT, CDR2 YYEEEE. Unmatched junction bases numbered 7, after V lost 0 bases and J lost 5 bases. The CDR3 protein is CASSLADRGRSTGELFF. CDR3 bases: TGTGCCAGCAGCTTGGCCGACAGGGGGCGCAGTACCGGGGAGCTGTTTTTT. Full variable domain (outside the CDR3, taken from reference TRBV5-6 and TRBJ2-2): DAGVTQSPTHLIKTRGQQVTLRCSPKSGHDTVSWYQQALGQGPQFIFQYYEEEERQRGNFPDRFSGHQFPNYSSELNVNALLLGDSALYLCASSLADRGRSTGELFFGEGSRLTVL.

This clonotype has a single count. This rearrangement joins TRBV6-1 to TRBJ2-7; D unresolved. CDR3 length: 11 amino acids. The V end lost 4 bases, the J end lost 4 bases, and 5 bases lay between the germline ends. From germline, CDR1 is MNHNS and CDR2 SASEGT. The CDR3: CASSVTYEQYF. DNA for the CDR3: TGTGCCAGCAGTGTAACTTACGAGCAGTACTTC.

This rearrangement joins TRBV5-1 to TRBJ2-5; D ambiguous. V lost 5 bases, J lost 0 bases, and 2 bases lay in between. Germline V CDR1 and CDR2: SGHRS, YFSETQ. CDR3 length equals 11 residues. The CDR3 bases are TGCGCCAGCAGACACCAAGAGACCCAGTACTTC. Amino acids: CASRHQETQYF.

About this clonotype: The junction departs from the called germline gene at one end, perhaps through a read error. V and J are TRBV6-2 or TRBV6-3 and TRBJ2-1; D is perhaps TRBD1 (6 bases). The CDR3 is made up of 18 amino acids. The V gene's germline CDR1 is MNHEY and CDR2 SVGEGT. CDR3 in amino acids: CASSLGHRYDNSNNEQFF. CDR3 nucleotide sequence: TGTGCCAGCAGTTTGGGACACAGATACGATAACTCCAACAATGAGCAGTTCTTC.

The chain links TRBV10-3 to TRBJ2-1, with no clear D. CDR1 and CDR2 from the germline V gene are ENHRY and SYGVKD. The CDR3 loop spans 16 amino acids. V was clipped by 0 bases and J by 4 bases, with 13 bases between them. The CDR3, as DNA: TGTGCCATCAGTGAGTCCACACAGTCTCTTTACAATGAGCAGTTCTTC. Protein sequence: CAISESTQSLYNEQFF.

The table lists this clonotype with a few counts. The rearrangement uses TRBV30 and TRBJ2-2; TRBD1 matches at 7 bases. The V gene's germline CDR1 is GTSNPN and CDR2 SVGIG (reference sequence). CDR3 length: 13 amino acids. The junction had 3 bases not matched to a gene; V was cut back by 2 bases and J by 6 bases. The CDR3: CAWSIQGAGELFF. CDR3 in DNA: TGTGCCTGGAGTATCCAGGGGGCCGGGGAGCTGTTTTTT.

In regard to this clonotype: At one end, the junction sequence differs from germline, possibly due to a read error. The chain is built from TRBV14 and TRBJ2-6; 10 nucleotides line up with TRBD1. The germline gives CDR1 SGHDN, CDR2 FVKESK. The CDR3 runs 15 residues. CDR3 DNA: TGTGCCAGCAGCCAAGATCCGCTAGTACTAGGACAGGGGGCTTTC. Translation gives CASSQDPLVLGQGAF.

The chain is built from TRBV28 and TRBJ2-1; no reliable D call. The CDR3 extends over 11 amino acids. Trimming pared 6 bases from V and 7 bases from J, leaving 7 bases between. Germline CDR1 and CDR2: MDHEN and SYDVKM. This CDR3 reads CASSHLNEQFF. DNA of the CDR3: TGTGCCAGCAGCCATCTTAATGAGCAGTTCTTC.

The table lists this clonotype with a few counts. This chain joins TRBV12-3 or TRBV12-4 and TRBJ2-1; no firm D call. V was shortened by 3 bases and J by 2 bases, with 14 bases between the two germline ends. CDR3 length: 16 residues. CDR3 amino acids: CASSFRAGQPYNEQFF. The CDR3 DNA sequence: TGTGCCAGCAGTTTTAGGGCAGGTCAACCCTACAATGAGCAGTTCTTC.

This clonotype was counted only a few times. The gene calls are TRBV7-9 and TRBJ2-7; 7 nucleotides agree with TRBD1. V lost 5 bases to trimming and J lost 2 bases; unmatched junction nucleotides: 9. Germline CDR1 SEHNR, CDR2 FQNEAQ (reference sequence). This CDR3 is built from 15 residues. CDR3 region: CASSPRTGKPYEQYF. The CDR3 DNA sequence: TGTGCCAGCAGCCCCCGGACAGGAAAACCCTACGAGCAGTACTTC.

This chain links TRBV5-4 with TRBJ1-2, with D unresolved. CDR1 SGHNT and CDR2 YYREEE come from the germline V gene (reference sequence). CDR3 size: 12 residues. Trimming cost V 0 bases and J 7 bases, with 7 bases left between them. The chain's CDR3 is CASSLVGPGYTF. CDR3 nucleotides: TGTGCCAGCAGCTTGGTTGGGCCTGGCTACACCTTC.

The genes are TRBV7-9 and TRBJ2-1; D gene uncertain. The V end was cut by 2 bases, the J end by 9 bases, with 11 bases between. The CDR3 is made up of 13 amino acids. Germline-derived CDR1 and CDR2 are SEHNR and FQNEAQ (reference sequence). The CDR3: CASSLLGSPEQFF. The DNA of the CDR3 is TGTGCCAGCAGCTTATTAGGGTCCCCTGAGCAGTTCTTC.

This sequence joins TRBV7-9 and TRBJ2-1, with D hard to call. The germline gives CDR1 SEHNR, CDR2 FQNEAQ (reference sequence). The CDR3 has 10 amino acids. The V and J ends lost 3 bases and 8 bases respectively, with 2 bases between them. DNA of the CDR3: TGTGCCAGCAGCTTCGATGAGCAGTTCTTC. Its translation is CASSFDEQFF.

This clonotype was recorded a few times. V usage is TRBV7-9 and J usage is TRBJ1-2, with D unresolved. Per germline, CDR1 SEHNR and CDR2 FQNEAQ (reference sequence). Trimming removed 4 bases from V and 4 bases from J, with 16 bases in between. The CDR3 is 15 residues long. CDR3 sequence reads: CASSSPIMEAYGYTF. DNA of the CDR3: TGTGCCAGCAGCTCACCGATAATGGAGGCCTATGGCTACACCTTC.

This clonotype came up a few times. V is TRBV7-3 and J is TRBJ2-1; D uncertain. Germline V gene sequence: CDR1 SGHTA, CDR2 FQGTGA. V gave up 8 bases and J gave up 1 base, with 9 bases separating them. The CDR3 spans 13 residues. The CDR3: CASGDDSYNEQFF. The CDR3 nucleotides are TGTGCCAGCGGCGATGATTCCTACAATGAGCAGTTCTTC.

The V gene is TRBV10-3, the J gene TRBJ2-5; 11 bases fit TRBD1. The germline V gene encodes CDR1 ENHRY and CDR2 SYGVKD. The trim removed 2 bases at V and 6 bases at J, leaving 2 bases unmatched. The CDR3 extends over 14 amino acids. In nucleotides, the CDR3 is TGTGCCATCAGTGAGCCGGACAGGGGGCAGACCCAGTACTTC. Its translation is CAISEPDRGQTQYF.

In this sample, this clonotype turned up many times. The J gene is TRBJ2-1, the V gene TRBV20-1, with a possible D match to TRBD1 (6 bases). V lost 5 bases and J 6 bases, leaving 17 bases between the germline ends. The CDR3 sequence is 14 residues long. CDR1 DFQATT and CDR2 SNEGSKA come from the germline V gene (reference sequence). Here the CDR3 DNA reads TGCAGTGCTCTGATCGGGACACAACGCAATGAGCAGTTCTTC. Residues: CSALIGTQRNEQFF.

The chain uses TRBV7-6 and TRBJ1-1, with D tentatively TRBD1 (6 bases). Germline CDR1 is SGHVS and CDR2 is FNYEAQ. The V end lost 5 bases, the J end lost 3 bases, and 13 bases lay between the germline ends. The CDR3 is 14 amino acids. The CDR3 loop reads CASSLQGFDTEAFF. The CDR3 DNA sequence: TGTGCCAGCAGCCTACAGGGATTCGACACTGAAGCTTTCTTT. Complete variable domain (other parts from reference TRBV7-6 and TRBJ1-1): GAGVSQSPRYKVTKRGQDVALRCDPISGHVSLYWYRQALGQGPEFLTYFNYEAQQDKSGLPNDRFSAERPEGSISTLTIQRTEQRDSAMYRCASSLQGFDTEAFFGQGTRLTVV.

The CDR3 region is CASSYGPVGEQYF. The DNA for the CDR3 is TGTGCCAGCAGTTACGGCCCCGTCGGCGAGCAGTACTTC. The genes are TRBV6-6 and TRBJ2-7; no clear D gene. The CDR3 has 13 amino acids. Trimming removed 2 bases at V and 6 bases at J, with 11 bases between. Per the germline V gene, CDR1 is MNHNY and CDR2 is SVGAGI (reference sequence).

Here the CDR3 DNA reads TGTGCCAGCAGGAATAATGACAGGGGGCGATTCTATGGCTACACCTTC. It specifies CASRNNDRGRFYGYTF. The chain recombines TRBV6-5 with TRBJ1-2; 10 bases match TRBD1. CDR1 and CDR2 (germline): MNHEY, SVGAGI. V was pared by 6 bases and J by 4 bases, with 11 bases of the junction left unmatched. This CDR3 has 16 amino acids.

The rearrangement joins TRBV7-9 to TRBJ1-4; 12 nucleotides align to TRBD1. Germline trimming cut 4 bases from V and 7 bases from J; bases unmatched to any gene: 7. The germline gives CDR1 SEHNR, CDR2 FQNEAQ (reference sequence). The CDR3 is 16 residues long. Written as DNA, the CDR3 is TGTGCCAGCAGCTCCGGTCGGGACAGGGGGCGTGAAAAACTGTTTTTT. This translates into CASSSGRDRGREKLFF.

The CDR3 is CASSEAVRYQGIPYGYTF. The CDR3 DNA is TGTGCCAGCAGTGAAGCGGTGCGGTACCAGGGTATTCCTTATGGCTACACCTTC. The V call is TRBV6-1, the J call TRBJ1-2; D is perhaps TRBD1 (5 bases). Trimming removed 0 bases at V and 5 bases at J, with 22 bases between. The CDR3 length is 18 residues. Germline CDR1 reads MNHNS; CDR2 reads SASEGT.